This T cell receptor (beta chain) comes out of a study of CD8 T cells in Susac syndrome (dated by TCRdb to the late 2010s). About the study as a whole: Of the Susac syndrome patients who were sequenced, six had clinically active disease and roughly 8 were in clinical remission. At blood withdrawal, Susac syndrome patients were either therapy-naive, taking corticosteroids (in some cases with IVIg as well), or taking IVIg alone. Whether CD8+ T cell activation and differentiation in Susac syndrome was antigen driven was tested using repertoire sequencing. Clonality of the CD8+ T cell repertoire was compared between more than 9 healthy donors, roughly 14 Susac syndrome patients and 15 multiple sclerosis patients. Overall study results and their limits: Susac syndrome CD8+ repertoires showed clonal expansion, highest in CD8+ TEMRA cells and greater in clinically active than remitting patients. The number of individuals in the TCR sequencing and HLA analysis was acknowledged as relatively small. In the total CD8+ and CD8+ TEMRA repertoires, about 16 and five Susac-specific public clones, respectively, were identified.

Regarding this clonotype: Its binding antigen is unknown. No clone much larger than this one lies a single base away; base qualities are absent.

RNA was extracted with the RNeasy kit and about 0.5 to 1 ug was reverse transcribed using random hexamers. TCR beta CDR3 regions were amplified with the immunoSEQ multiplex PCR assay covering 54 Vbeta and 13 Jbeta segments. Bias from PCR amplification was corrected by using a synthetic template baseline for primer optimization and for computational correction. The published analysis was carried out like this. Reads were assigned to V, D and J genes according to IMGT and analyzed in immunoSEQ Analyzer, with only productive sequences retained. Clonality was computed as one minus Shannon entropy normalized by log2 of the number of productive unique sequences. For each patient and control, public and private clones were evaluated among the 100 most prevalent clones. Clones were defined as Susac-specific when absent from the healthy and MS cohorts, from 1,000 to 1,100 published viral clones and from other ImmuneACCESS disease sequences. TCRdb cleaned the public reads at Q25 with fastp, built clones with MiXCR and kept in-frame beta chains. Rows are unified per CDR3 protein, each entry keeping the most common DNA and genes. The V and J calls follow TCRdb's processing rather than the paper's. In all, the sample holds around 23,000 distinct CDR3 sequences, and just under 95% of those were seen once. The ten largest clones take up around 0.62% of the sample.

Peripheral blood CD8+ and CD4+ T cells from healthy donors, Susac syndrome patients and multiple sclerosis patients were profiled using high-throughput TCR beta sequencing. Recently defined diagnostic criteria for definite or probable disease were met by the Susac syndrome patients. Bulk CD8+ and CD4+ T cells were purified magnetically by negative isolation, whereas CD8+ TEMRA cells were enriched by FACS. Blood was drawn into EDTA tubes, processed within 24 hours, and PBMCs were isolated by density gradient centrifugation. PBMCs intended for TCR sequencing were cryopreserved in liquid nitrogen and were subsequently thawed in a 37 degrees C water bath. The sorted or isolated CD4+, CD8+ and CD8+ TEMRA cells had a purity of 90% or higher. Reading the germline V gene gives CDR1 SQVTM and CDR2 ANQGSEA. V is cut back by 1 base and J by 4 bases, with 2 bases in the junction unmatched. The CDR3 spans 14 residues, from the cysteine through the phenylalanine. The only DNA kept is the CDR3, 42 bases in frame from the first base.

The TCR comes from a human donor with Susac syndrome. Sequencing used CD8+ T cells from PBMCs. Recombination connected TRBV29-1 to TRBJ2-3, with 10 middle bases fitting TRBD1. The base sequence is TGCAGCGTTGAAGGTGACAGGGGGCCAGATACGCAGTATTTT. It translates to CSVEGDRGPDTQYF.